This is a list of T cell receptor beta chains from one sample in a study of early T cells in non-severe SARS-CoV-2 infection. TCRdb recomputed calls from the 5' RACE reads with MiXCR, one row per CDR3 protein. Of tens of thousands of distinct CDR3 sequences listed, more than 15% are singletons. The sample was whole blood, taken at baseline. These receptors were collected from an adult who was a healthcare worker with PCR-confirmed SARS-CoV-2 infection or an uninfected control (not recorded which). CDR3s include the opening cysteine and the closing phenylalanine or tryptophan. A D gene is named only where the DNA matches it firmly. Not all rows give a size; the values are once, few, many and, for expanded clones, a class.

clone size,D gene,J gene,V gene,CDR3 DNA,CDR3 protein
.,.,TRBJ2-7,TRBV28,TGTGCCAGCAGTTTCGGAGGAGACTCCTACGAGCAGTACTTC,CASSFGGDSYEQYF
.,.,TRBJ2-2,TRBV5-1,TGCGCCAGCAGTCGGAGGGCGGACACCGGGGAGCTGTTTTTT,CASSRRADTGELFF
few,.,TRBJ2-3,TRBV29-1,TGCAGCGCCTCCCCCACAGATACGCAGTATTTT,CSASPTDTQYF
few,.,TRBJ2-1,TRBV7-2,TGTGCCAGCAGCTCGGCCGGGTTAGATGAGCAGTTCTTC,CASSSAGLDEQFF
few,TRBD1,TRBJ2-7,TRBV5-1,TGCGCCAGCAGCCCCGGGACAGTAAACTACGAGCAGTACTTC,CASSPGTVNYEQYF
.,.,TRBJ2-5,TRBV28,TGTGCCAGCAGTTCCAGGGCCGGGGAGACCCAGTACTTC,CASSSRAGETQYF
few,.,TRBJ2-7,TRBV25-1,TGTGCCAGCAGTGATGGGACAAATAACTACGAGCAGTACTTC,CASSDGTNNYEQYF
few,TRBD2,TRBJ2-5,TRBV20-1,TGCAGTGCTCCCGGGGGGAACCAAGAGACCCAGTACTTC,CSAPGGNQETQYF
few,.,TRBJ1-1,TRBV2,TGTGCCAGCAGCGCTGTGGGGGGAGGCACTGAAGCTTTCTTT,CASSAVGGGTEAFF
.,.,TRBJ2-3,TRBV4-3,TGCGCCAGCAGCCAGGAGTCCGGCACTAGCACAGATACGCAGTATTTT,CASSQESGTSTDTQYF
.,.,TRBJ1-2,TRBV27,TGTGCCAGCAGTTCGGGACACCCCAACTATGGCTACACCTTC,CASSSGHPNYGYTF
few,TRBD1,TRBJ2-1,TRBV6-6,TGTGCCAGCAGTTCCGGACAGGGCACCGAGCAGTTCTTC,CASSSGQGTEQFF
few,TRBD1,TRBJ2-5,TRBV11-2,TGTGCCAGCAGCTTGGGACAGCGCGTGGAGACCCAGTACTTC,CASSLGQRVETQYF
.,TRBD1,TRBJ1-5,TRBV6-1,TGTGCCAGCAGTGAACTGGGACAGGGCCGAGGGAGGCCCCAGCATTTT,CASSELGQGRGRPQHF
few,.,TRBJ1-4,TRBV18,TGTGCCAGCTCACCCACCGGCGATAATGAAAAACTGTTTTTT,CASSPTGDNEKLFF
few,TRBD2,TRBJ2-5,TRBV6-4,TGTGCCAGCAGTGGCGGGAGGGCCGAGGAGACCCAGTACTTC,CASSGGRAEETQYF
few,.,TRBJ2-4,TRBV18,TGTGCCAGCTCACCAAACACAGGAGACATTCAGTACTTC,CASSPNTGDIQYF
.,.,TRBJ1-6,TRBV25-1,TGTGCCAGCAGTGGTATTGGGGGGCTTTCACCCCTCCACTTT,CASSGIGGLSPLHF
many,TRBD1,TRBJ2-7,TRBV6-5,TGTGCCAGCAGGGGACAGGGCCCCTACGAGCAGTACTTC,CASRGQGPYEQYF
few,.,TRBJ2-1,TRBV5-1,TGCGCCAGCAGCTTGGCCGGGACCGACTACAATGAGCAGTTCTTC,CASSLAGTDYNEQFF
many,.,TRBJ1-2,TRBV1,TGCACCAGCAGCTTCGTCAACAGGGTGTGCTATGGCTACACCTTC,CTSSFVNRVCYGYTF
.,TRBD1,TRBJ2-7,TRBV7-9,TGTGCCAGCAGCGAGGGACAGGCGATCGCGGACGAGCAGTACTTC,CASSEGQAIADEQYF
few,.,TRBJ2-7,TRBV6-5,TGTGCCAGCAGTTACGTGTCCGGACGGAACTCCTACGAGCAGTACTTC,CASSYVSGRNSYEQYF
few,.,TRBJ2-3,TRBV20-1,TGCAGTGCTAATCAGCCTAGCACAGATACGCAGTATTTT,CSANQPSTDTQYF
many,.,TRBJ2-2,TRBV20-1,TGCAGTGCTAGAGCTTTGTGGTACCCCGCGAACACCGGGGAGCTGTTTTTT,CSARALWYPANTGELFF
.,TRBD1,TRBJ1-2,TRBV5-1,TGCGCCAGCAGCATAAGTGGGACAGGCTATGGCTACACCTTC,CASSISGTGYGYTF
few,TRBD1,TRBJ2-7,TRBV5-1,TGCGCCAGCAGCTTGGACCCCCGGGACAGGGGGCATTACGAGCAGTACTTC,CASSLDPRDRGHYEQYF
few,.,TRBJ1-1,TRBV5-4,TGTGCCAGCAGCCCGGCCGTGAACACTGAAGCTTTCTTT,CASSPAVNTEAFF
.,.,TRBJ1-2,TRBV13,TGTGCCAGCAGCTTAGGGGTGGTCACTGGCTACACCTTC,CASSLGVVTGYTF
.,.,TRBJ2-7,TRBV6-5,TGTGCCAGCAGTTACACCCTCCCAGGGGACACCTACGAGCAGTACTTC,CASSYTLPGDTYEQYF